The rows below give T cell receptor beta chains drawn from one sample of a study of identical twins. TCRdb re-derived calls from the 5' RACE reads in MiXCR, one entry per CDR3 protein. Of around 650,000 distinct CDR3 sequences listed, under 8.5% are singletons. These records were also assigned to another study, of yellow fever vaccine responses in identical twins.

The sequenced sample consisted of PBMCs. These receptors were collected from a woman under 30 in good health. Each CDR3 is given with its conserved first and last residue. The order of the fields is J gene, V gene, clone size, D gene, CDR3 DNA, CDR3 protein. D genes are given only for firm matches. The size of a clone is reported for some rows only, either as once, few or many, or as a class for expanded clones.

>TRBJ2-5|TRBV7-6|NA|NA
TGTGCCAGCAGCTTTGGACTCCAAGAGACCCAGTACTTC
CASSFGLQETQYF
>TRBJ2-7|TRBV12-3/TRBV12-4|few|NA
TGTGCCAGCAGTTTGAGGGGGGCGCTATCGCACGAGCAGTACTTC
CASSLRGALSHEQYF
>TRBJ2-5|TRBV10-3|few|NA
TGTGCCATCGGCATTGGGCGGGAATCGGAGACCCAGTACTTC
CAIGIGRESETQYF
>TRBJ2-6|TRBV10-3|NA|NA
TGTGCCATCAGTGACAGGGGTACAACTGGGGCCAACGTCCTGACTTTC
CAISDRGTTGANVLTF
>TRBJ2-3|TRBV10-3|NA|NA
TGTGCCATCAGTGGAGTGGGGACAGATACGCAGTATTTT
CAISGVGTDTQYF
>TRBJ2-5|TRBV6-1|NA|TRBD2
TGTGCCAGCAGCCCGCTACGGGAGGGGGGGACAAGAGAGACCCAGTACTTC
CASSPLREGGTRETQYF
>TRBJ2-5|TRBV9|NA|TRBD2
TGTGCCAGCAGCCCATTAGCGGGAACCCAAGAGACCCAGTACTTC
CASSPLAGTQETQYF
>TRBJ2-2|TRBV20-1|NA|NA
TGCAGTGCTAGAGGACCCGGGACGGCAAACACCGGGGAGCTGTTTTTT
CSARGPGTANTGELFF
>TRBJ2-3|TRBV12-3/TRBV12-4|NA|TRBD2
TGTGCCAGCAGTTCTTCCCCTAGCGGGAGGGCCCCCGTTTTTTTCCCAGATACGCAGTATTTT
CASSSSPSGRAPVFFPDTQYF
>TRBJ1-6|TRBV14|few|NA
TGTGCCAGCAGCCAAGTGGGAGGGGGGTCCTCACCCCTCCACTTT
CASSQVGGGSSPLHF
>TRBJ1-4|TRBV28|few|NA
TGTGCCAGCAGGGGACATATTAATGAAAAACTGTTTTTT
CASRGHINEKLFF
>TRBJ2-5|TRBV11-2|few|NA
TGTGCCAGCAGCTCTACACTCCCAGATCAAGAGACCCAGTACTTC
CASSSTLPDQETQYF
>TRBJ1-1|TRBV11-2|once|NA
TGTGCCAGCAGCGACAAGAGGGTGTTCGACACTGAAGCTTTCTTT
CASSDKRVFDTEAFF
>TRBJ2-7|TRBV5-1|few|NA
TGCGCCAGCAGCTTGGCCGGGAGACAGGAGGACGAGCAGTACTTC
CASSLAGRQEDEQYF
>TRBJ2-5|TRBV5-1|few|TRBD1
TGCGCCAGCAGCACAGGAGGGACAGGGGGTCAAGAGACCCAGTACTTC
CASSTGGTGGQETQYF
>TRBJ2-5|TRBV20-1|few|NA
TGCAGTGCAAAAGAAGAGACCCAGTACTTC
CSAKEETQYF
>TRBJ2-7|TRBV7-9|many|NA
TGTGCCAGCAGCCCCCGGGCTCAAGCCTACGAGCAGTACTTC
CASSPRAQAYEQYF
>TRBJ2-7|TRBV18|few|TRBD1
TGTGCCAGCTCACTTGGGACAGGGTTCGTCGGTACTAACGAGCAGTACTTC
CASSLGTGFVGTNEQYF
>TRBJ2-5|TRBV29-1|NA|TRBD2
TGCAGCGTTTCTAGCGGAGGGGAGACCCAGTACTTC
CSVSSGGETQYF
>TRBJ2-5|TRBV9|NA|NA
TGTGCCAGCAGCGTAGCGGGACATTCAAGGGGAGAGACCCAGTACTTC
CASSVAGHSRGETQYF
>TRBJ2-1|TRBV20-1|many|TRBD2
TGCAGTGCTAGGGGGAGCGGGAGCTCCTACAATGAGCAGTTCTTC
CSARGSGSSYNEQFF
>TRBJ2-3|TRBV29-1|many|NA
TGCAGCGTTGAAGTCTACCACACAGATACGCAGTATTTT
CSVEVYHTDTQYF
>TRBJ1-4|TRBV11-2|few|NA
TGTGCCAGCAGCTTGGGCGGGACAATTAATGAAAAACTGTTTTTT
CASSLGGTINEKLFF
>TRBJ2-2|TRBV7-6|NA|NA
TGTGCCAGCAGCGAGACAGGTCAAAGAGGGAACACCGGGGAGCTGTTTTTT
CASSETGQRGNTGELFF
>TRBJ2-1|TRBV29-1|many|NA
TGCAGCTCCGCGCGGTTCGGGATGTCCTACAATGAGCAGTTCTTC
CSSARFGMSYNEQFF
>TRBJ2-1|TRBV2|NA|TRBD2
TGTGCCAGCAGTGGACCCGGGACTAGCGGACTCAATGAGCAGTTCTTC
CASSGPGTSGLNEQFF
>TRBJ2-5|TRBV18|NA|TRBD1
TGTGCCAGCTCACTAACCGGACAGGAAGAGACCCAGTACTTC
CASSLTGQEETQYF
>TRBJ2-5|TRBV3-1|NA|TRBD1
TGTGCCAGCAGCCTGGCCAGACAGGGCCAAGAGACCCAGTACTTC
CASSLARQGQETQYF
>TRBJ1-5|TRBV7-9|NA|NA
TGTGCCAGCAGCTTAGTTGACGGTAATCAGCCCCAGCATTTT
CASSLVDGNQPQHF
>TRBJ2-3|TRBV11-1|many|TRBD2
TGTGCCAGCAGCTTGGATCGCCTGGCGGGAGGGTTTGCGGATACGCAGTATTTT
CASSLDRLAGGFADTQYF
>TRBJ2-2|TRBV24-1|many|TRBD1
TGTGCCGTCCAGGGGGCCGGGACCGGGGAGCTGTTTTTT
CAVQGAGTGELFF
>TRBJ2-3|TRBV12-3/TRBV12-4|many|TRBD1
TGTGCCAGCAGTTTATACAGGGGCCCTTGGGGCACAGATACGCAGTATTTT
CASSLYRGPWGTDTQYF
>TRBJ2-3|TRBV12-3/TRBV12-4|NA|NA
TGTGCCAGCCGATTGTCGGGGCGGGCGGTCGCAGATACGCAGTATTTT
CASRLSGRAVADTQYF
>TRBJ2-5|TRBV12-3/TRBV12-4|NA|TRBD2
TGTGCCAGCAGTCAAGGACTAGCGGGGTCTAGAGAGACCCAGTACTTC
CASSQGLAGSRETQYF
>TRBJ2-7|TRBV27|few|NA
TGTGCCAGCAAAAGGGGTACCTACGAGCAGTACTTC
CASKRGTYEQYF
>TRBJ2-1|TRBV20-1|NA|TRBD2
TGCTGTGCTAGAGCGGTGCTAGCGGGGGAGCTTTACAATGAGCAGTTCTTC
CCARAVLAGELYNEQFF
>TRBJ2-7|TRBV12-3/TRBV12-4|many|TRBD2
TGTGCCAGCAGTTTAGGTCCAGCGGGAGTTTACGAGCAGTACTTC
CASSLGPAGVYEQYF
>TRBJ1-1|TRBV6-1|few|NA
TGTGCCAGCAGTGACGGACGGGGCACTGAAGCTTTCTTT
CASSDGRGTEAFF
>TRBJ2-5|TRBV2|NA|TRBD2
TGTGCCAGCAGTGGAATAGCGGGGAACCAAGAGACCCAGTACTTC
CASSGIAGNQETQYF
>TRBJ2-2|TRBV5-1|many|TRBD2
TGCGCCAGCAGCTCCCCCACTAGCGGGAGTTACATCGGGGAGCTGTTTTTT
CASSSPTSGSYIGELFF
>TRBJ2-7|TRBV12-3/TRBV12-4|many|NA
TGTGCCAGCAGCCTCTGGGGCCGGCGGTGGGAGCAGTACTTC
CASSLWGRRWEQYF
>TRBJ2-1|TRBV5-1|few|TRBD2
TGCGCCAGCAGCCTGCGGACTAGCGGGAGTGCGGGTGAGCAGTTCTTC
CASSLRTSGSAGEQFF
>TRBJ2-7|TRBV12-3/TRBV12-4|many|TRBD1
TGTGCCAGCAGTCCGAGGACAGGTATCCACGAGCAGTACTTC
CASSPRTGIHEQYF
>TRBJ2-2|TRBV24-1|NA|NA
TGTGCCACCAGTGACAATCAAGGGTCCTACACCGGGGAGCTGTTTTTT
CATSDNQGSYTGELFF
>TRBJ1-6|TRBV3-1|few|NA
TGTGCCAGCAGCCAAGGTTATTTCGGGGGCTCCTATAATTCACCCCTCCACTTT
CASSQGYFGGSYNSPLHF
>TRBJ2-3|TRBV13|NA|TRBD2
TGTGCCAGCAGCCCGACTGGTGGGAGGGCCTTCGATGATACGCAGTATTTT
CASSPTGGRAFDDTQYF
>TRBJ1-1|TRBV20-1|NA|TRBD1
TGCAGTGCTAGGTCACAGGGGCGTACGGACACTGAAGCTTTCTTT
CSARSQGRTDTEAFF
>TRBJ2-2|TRBV4-1|many|NA
TGCGCCAGCAGCCCGAGACTAGTTTCGTCGCACGGGGAGCTGTTTTTT
CASSPRLVSSHGELFF
>TRBJ2-2|TRBV4-1|NA|TRBD2
TGCGCCAGCAGCTACTCCGGGACTAGCGGCACCGGGGAGCTGTTTTTT
CASSYSGTSGTGELFF
>TRBJ2-2|TRBV2|NA|TRBD1
TGTGCCAGCAGACTGATTGACAGGGGACGGACCGGGGAGCTGTTTTTT
CASRLIDRGRTGELFF
>TRBJ2-5|TRBV6-1|few|NA
TGTGCCAGCAGTGCCCCGGGTCCCCTGGGGGAGACCCAGTACTTC
CASSAPGPLGETQYF
>TRBJ1-2|TRBV10-3|many|TRBD1
TGTGCCATCAGTGACCTCTCGACAGGGGGCGGCTACACCTTC
CAISDLSTGGGYTF
>TRBJ2-1|TRBV27|many|NA
TGTGCCAGCAGGGGGGGGAGGGGGCGGAATGAGCAGTTCTTC
CASRGGRGRNEQFF
>TRBJ2-7|TRBV3-1|many|NA
TGTGCCAGCAGCCAAAGTGATGCTTACGAGCAGTACTTC
CASSQSDAYEQYF